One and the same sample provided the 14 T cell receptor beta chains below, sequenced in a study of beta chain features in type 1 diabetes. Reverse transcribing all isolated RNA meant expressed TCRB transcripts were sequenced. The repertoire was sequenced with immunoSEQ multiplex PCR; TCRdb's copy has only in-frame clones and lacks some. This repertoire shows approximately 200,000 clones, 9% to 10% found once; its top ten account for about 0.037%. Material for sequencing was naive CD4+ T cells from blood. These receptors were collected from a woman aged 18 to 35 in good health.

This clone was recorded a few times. The CDR3 DNA sequence: TGTGCCAGCAGCCCGGATATAAGACTAGCGCCGTCAGATACGCAGTATTTT. As protein: CASSPDIRLAPSDTQYF. This chain links TRBV5-4 with TRBJ2-3; 8 bases agree with TRBD2. This CDR3 comprises 17 residues. With V trimmed by 4 bases and J by 4 bases, 14 bases remained unmatched. In germline, CDR1 is SGHNT, CDR2 YYREEE (reference sequence).

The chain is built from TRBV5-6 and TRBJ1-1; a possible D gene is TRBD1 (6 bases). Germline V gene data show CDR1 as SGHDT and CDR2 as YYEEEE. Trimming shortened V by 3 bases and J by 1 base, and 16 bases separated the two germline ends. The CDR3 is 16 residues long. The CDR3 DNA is TGTGCCAGCAGCTCTTTCCCCCGGGGGGCGAACACTGAAGCTTTCTTT. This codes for CASSSFPRGANTEAFF. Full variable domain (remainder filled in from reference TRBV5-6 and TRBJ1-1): DAGVTQSPTHLIKTRGQQVTLRCSPKSGHDTVSWYQQALGQGPQFIFQYYEEEERQRGNFPDRFSGHQFPNYSSELNVNALLLGDSALYLCASSSFPRGANTEAFFGQGTRLTVV.

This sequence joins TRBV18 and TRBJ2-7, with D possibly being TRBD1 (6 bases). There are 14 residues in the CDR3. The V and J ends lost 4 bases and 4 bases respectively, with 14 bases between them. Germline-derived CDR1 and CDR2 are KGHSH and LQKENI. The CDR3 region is CASSQTGQMYEQYF. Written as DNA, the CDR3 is TGTGCCAGCTCACAGACGGGACAAATGTACGAGCAGTACTTC.

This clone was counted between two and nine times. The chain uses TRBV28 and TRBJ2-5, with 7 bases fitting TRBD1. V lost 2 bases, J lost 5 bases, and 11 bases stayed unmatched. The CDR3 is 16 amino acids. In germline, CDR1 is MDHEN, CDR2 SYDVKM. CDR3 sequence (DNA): TGTGCCAGCAGTTTAGGGGGACAGACCTTGGGGGAGACCCAGTACTTC. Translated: CASSLGGQTLGETQYF.

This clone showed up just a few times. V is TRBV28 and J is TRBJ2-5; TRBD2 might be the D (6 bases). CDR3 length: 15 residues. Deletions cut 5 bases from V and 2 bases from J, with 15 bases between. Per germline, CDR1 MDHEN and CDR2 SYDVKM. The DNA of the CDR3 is TGTGCCAGCAGTCCTGGGGGGTGGGCTCAAGAGACCCAGTACTTC. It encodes CASSPGGWAQETQYF.

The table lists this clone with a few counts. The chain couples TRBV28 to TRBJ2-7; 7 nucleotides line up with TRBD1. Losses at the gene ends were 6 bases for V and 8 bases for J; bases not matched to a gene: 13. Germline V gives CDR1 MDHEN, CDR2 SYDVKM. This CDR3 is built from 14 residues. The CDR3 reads CASRIPGQLFQQYF. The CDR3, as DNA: TGTGCCAGCAGAATACCGGGACAGCTTTTCCAGCAGTACTTC.

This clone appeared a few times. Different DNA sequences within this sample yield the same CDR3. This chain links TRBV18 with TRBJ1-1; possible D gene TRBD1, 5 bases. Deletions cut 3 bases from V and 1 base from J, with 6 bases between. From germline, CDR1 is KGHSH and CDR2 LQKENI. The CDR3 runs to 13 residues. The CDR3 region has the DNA TGTGCCAGCTCACCGGGGGGGAACACTGAAGCTTTCTTT. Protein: CASSPGGNTEAFF.

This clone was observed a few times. The CDR3 DNA sequence: TGTGCCAGCAGCTTAGATATAACAACAGGGACCTACGAGCAGTACTTC. It codes for CASSLDITTGTYEQYF. V and J are TRBV11-2 and TRBJ2-7; possible D gene TRBD1, 6 bases. This CDR3 has 16 residues. The V gene's germline CDR1 is SGHAT and CDR2 FQNNGV. The V end was cut by 0 bases, the J end by 2 bases, with 14 bases between. The full variable domain, completed using reference TRBV11-2 and TRBJ2-7, is EAGVAQSPRYKIIEKRQSVAFWCNPISGHATLYWYQQILGQGPKLLIQFQNNGVVDDSQLPKDRFSAERLKGVDSTLKIQPAKLEDSAVYLCASSLDITTGTYEQYFGPGTRLTVT.

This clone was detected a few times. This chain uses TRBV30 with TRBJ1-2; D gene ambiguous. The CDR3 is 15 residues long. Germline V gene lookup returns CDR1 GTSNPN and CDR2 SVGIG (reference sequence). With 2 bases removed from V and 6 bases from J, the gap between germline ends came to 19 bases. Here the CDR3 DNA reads TGTGCCTGGAGTACCTTCCTGGACTCAACGGATGGCTACACCTTC. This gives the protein CAWSTFLDSTDGYTF.

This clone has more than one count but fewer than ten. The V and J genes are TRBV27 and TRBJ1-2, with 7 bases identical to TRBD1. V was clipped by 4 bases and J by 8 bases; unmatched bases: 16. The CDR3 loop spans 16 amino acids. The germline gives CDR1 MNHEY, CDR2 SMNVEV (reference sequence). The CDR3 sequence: CASSSWGTGTVYGYTF. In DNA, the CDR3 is TGTGCCAGCAGTTCATGGGGAACCGGGACAGTCTACGGCTACACCTTC.

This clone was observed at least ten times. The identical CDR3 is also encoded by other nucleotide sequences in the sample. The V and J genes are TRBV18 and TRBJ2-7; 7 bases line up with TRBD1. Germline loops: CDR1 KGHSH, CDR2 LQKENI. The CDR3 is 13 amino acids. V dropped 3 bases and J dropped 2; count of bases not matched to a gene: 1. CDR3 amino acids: CASSPTGAYEQYF. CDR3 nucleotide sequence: TGTGCCAGCTCACCCACAGGGGCCTACGAGCAGTACTTC.

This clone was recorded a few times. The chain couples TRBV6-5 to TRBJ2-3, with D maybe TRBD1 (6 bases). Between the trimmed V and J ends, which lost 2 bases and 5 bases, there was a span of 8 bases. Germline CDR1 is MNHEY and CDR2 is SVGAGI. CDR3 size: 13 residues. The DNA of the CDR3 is TGTGCCAGCAGTTACCAGGGGTTAGATACGCAGTATTTT. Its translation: CASSYQGLDTQYF.

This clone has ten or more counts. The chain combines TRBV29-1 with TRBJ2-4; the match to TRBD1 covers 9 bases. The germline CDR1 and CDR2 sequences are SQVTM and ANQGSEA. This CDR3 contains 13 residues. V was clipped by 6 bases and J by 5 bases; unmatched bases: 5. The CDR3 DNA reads TGCAGCGTGGGGACAGGGATAGAAAACATTCAGTACTTC. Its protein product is CSVGTGIENIQYF.

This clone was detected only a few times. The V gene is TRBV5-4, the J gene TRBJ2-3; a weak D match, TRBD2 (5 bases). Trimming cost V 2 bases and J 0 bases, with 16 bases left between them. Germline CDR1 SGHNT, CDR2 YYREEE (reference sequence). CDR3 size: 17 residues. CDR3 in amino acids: CASSLGLRAASTDTQYF. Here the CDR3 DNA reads TGTGCCAGCAGCTTAGGACTTCGAGCGGCTAGCACAGATACGCAGTATTTT.